The clone carrying this T cell receptor beta chain was seen more than once but under ten times. Its target is unknown. 60 Vbeta and 13 Jbeta primers were used in PCR. Clones were read by immunoSEQ multiplex PCR, and TCRdb kept only the in-frame ones, dropping some. This sample has some 120,000 clones; 74% occur once, and the top ten carry 5.8%. The sample originates from a study of cytomegalovirus exposure and HLA in healthy donors. Study-wide background: In a previous analysis, approximately 110 million unique TCR beta sequences were found from some 200 million T cells. Genetic ancestry analysis placed around four fifths of the 300 to 400 donors that were genotyped in the Caucasian-associated cluster. Study observations and caveats: The authors reported that TCR beta sequences could predict HLA-A and HLA-B alleles. These predictions were accurate for most subjects in the first cohort.

V was clipped by 2 bases and J by 6 bases; unmatched bases: 11. CDR3 size: 16 residues. CDR1 is SGHRS and CDR2 is YFSETQ in the germline V gene. J is TRBJ2-3 and V is TRBV5-1, with 8 positions matching TRBD2. The sequence was obtained from a woman between 50 and 59 years old in good health and CMV-seropositive. Specimen: PBMCs. CDR3 sequence (DNA): TGCGCCAGCAGCTTACTGCGGGGGGCCTCGGACGATACGCAGTATTTT. It yields the protein CASSLLRGASDDTQYF.